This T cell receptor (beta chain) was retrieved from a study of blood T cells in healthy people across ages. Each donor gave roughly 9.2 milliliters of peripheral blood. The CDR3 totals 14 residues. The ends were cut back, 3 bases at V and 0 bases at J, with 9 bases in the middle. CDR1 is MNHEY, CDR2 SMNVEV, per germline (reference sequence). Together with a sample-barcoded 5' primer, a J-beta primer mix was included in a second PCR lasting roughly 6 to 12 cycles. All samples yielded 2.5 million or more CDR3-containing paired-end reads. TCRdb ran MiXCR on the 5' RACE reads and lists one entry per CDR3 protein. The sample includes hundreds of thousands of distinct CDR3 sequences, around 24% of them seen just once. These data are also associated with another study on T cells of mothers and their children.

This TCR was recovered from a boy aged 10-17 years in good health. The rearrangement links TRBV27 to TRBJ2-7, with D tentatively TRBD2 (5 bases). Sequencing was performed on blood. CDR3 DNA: TGTGCCAGCAGTTTGGTACGGGACTCCTACGAGCAGTACTTC. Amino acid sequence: CASSLVRDSYEQYF.